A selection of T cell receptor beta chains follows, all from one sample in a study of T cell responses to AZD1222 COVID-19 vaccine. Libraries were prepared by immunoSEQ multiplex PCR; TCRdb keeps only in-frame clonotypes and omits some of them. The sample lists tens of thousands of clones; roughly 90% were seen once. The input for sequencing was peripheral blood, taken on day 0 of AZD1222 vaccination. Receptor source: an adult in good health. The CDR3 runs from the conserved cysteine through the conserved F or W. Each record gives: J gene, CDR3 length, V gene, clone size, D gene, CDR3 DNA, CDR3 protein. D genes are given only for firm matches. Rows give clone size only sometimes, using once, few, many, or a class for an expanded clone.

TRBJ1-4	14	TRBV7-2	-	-	TGTGCCAGCAGCCTCAACAGGGAGGCTGAAAAACTGTTTTTT	CASSLNREAEKLFF
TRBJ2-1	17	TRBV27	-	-	TGTGCCAGGCCACACCCCTCCCCGTCCACTCGGAACAATGAGCAGTTCTTC	CARPHPSPSTRNNEQFF
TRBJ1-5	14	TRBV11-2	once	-	TGTGCCAGCAGCTTAACGGATAGCAATCAGCCCCAGCATTTT	CASSLTDSNQPQHF
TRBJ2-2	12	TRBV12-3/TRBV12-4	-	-	TGTGCCAGCAGTTACCCTCCCGGGGAGCTGTTTTTT	CASSYPPGELFF
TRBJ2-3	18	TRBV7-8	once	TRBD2	TGTGCCAGCAGCTTAACTGGGACTAGCGGGGGAAGCACAGATACGCAGTATTTT	CASSLTGTSGGSTDTQYF
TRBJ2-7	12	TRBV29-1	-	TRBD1	TGCAGCGGCAGGGACAGGGGAGCCGAGCAGTACTTC	CSGRDRGAEQYF
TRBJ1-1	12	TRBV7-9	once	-	TGTGCCAGCAGCTACCTCAGGGGTGAAGCTTTCTTT	CASSYLRGEAFF
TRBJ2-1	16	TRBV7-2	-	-	TGTGCCAGCAGCACCGGGGCTTCTAGCTCCTACAATGAGCAGTTCTTC	CASSTGASSSYNEQFF
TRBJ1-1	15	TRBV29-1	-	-	TGCAGCGTTGAACAGGGAAAAGGGGGTAACACTGAAGCTTTCTTT	CSVEQGKGGNTEAFF
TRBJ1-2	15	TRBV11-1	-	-	TGTGCCAGCAGCTTGAACCCCGGGACCCGGGGGGGCTACACCTTC	CASSLNPGTRGGYTF
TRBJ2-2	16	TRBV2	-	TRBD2	TGTGCCAGCAGTTCCAGAGGGCTAGCGGGAACCGGGGAGCTGTTTTTT	CASSSRGLAGTGELFF
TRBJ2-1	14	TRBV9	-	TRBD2	TGTGCCAGCAGCGTAGCGGGAGGGCTTAATGAGCAGTTCTTC	CASSVAGGLNEQFF
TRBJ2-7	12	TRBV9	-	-	TGTGCCAGCAGCGCTCCGGGTTACGAGCAGTACTTC	CASSAPGYEQYF
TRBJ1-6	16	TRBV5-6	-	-	TGTGCCAGCAGCTTGACTCAGAGCTCCTATAATTCACCCCTCCACTTT	CASSLTQSSYNSPLHF
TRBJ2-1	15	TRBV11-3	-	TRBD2	TGTGCCAGCAGCCCAAGAGCGGGAGAGAAGCATGAGCAGTTCTTC	CASSPRAGEKHEQFF
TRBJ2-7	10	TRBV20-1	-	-	TGCAGTGCTAGACAGTACGAGCAGTACTTC	CSARQYEQYF
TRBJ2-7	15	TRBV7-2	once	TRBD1	TGTGCCAGCAGCCTAGCGATAGGACAGGGCTACGAGCAGTACTTC	CASSLAIGQGYEQYF
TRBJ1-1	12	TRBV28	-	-	TGTGCCAGCAGTTCAGGGGTCCCTGAAGCTTTCTTT	CASSSGVPEAFF
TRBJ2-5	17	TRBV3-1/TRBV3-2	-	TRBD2	TGTGCCAGCAGCCAAGCCTTAGCGGGAGGGCACGGGGAGACCCAGTACTTC	CASSQALAGGHGETQYF
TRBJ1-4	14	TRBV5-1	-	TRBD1	TGCGCCAGCAGCTTGGAACAGGGGCGCGAAAAACTGTTTTTT	CASSLEQGREKLFF
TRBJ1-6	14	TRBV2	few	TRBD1	TGTGCCAGCAGAGGACAGGGACCTAATTCACCCCTCCACTTT	CASRGQGPNSPLHF
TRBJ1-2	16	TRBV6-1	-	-	TGTGCCAGCAGTGAAGCGGGCAGGGCCCCCAACTATGGCTACACCTTC	CASSEAGRAPNYGYTF
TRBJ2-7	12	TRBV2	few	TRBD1	TGTGCCAGCAGGGGACAGACCTACGAGCAGTACTTC	CASRGQTYEQYF
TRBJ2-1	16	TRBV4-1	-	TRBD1	TGCGCCAGCAGCCAAGATACCGGACAGGGGTACAATGAGCAGTTCTTC	CASSQDTGQGYNEQFF
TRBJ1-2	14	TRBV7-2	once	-	TGTGCCAGCAGCTTAGGGGGAGGGAACTATGGCTACACCTTC	CASSLGGGNYGYTF
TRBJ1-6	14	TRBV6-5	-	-	TGTGCCAGCAGTAAACAGGGAGAATATTCACCCCTCCACTTT	CASSKQGEYSPLHF
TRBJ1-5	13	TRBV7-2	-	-	TGTGCCAGCAGCTTAGAGTCAAATCAGCCCCAGCATTTT	CASSLESNQPQHF
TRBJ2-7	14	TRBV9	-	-	TGTGCCAGCAGCGTAGCGCCGGGATCGGACGAGCAGTACTTC	CASSVAPGSDEQYF
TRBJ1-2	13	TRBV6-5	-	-	TGTGCCAGCAGTCAAAGGGGGTTCTCGGGCTACACCTTC	CASSQRGFSGYTF
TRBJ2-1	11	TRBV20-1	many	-	TGCAGTGCTCCGAAACTAAATGAGCAGTTCTTC	CSAPKLNEQFF
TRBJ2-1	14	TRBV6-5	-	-	TGTGCCAGCAGTTGGGTGAGCTCCTACAATGAGCAGTTCTTC	CASSWVSSYNEQFF
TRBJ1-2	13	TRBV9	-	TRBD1	TGTGCCAGCAGCGCCTCCGGGACAGATGGCTACACCTTC	CASSASGTDGYTF
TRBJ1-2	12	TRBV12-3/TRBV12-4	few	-	TGTGCCAGCACCTCGGTGGGGGATGGCTACACCTTC	CASTSVGDGYTF
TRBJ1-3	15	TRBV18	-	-	TGTGCCAGCTCACCGTACGGGGAAACTGGAAACACCATATATTTT	CASSPYGETGNTIYF
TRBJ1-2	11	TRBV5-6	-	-	TGTGCCAGCAGCTTGTCATATGGCTACACCTTC	CASSLSYGYTF
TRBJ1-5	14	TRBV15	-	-	TGTGCCACCAGCCGATTAAACAGCAATCAGCCCCAGCATTTT	CATSRLNSNQPQHF